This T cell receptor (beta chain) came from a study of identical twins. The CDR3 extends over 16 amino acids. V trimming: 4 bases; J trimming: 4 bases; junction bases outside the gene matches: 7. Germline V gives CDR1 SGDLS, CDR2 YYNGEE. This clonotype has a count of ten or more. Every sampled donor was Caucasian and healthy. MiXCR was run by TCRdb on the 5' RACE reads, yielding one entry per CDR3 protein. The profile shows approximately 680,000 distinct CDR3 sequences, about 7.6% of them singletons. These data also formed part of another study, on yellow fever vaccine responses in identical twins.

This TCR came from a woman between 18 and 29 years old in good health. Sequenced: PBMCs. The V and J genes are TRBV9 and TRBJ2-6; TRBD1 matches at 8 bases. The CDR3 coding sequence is TGTGCCAGCAGCTTGACAGGGGATTCAGGGGCCAACGTCCTGACTTTC. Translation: CASSLTGDSGANVLTF.